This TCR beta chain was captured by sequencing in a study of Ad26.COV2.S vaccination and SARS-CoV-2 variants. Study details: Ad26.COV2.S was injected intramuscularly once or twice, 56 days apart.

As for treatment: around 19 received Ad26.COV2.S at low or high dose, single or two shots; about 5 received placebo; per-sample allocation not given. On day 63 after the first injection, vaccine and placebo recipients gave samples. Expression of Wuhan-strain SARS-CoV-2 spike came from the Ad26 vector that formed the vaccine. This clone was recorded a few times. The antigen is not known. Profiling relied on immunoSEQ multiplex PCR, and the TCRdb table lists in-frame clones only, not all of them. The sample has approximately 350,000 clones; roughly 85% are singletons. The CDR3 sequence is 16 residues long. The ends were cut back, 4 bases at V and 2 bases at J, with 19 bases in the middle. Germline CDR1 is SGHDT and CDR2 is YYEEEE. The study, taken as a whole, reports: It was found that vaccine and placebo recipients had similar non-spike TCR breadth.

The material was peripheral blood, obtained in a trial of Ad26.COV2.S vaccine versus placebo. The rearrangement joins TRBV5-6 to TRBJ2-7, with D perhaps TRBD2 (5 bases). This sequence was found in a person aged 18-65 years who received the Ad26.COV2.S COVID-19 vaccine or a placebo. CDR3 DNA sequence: TGTGCCAGCAGCCGTTTAACCTCGGGGTCCACCTACGAGCAGTACTTC. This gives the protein CASSRLTSGSTYEQYF.